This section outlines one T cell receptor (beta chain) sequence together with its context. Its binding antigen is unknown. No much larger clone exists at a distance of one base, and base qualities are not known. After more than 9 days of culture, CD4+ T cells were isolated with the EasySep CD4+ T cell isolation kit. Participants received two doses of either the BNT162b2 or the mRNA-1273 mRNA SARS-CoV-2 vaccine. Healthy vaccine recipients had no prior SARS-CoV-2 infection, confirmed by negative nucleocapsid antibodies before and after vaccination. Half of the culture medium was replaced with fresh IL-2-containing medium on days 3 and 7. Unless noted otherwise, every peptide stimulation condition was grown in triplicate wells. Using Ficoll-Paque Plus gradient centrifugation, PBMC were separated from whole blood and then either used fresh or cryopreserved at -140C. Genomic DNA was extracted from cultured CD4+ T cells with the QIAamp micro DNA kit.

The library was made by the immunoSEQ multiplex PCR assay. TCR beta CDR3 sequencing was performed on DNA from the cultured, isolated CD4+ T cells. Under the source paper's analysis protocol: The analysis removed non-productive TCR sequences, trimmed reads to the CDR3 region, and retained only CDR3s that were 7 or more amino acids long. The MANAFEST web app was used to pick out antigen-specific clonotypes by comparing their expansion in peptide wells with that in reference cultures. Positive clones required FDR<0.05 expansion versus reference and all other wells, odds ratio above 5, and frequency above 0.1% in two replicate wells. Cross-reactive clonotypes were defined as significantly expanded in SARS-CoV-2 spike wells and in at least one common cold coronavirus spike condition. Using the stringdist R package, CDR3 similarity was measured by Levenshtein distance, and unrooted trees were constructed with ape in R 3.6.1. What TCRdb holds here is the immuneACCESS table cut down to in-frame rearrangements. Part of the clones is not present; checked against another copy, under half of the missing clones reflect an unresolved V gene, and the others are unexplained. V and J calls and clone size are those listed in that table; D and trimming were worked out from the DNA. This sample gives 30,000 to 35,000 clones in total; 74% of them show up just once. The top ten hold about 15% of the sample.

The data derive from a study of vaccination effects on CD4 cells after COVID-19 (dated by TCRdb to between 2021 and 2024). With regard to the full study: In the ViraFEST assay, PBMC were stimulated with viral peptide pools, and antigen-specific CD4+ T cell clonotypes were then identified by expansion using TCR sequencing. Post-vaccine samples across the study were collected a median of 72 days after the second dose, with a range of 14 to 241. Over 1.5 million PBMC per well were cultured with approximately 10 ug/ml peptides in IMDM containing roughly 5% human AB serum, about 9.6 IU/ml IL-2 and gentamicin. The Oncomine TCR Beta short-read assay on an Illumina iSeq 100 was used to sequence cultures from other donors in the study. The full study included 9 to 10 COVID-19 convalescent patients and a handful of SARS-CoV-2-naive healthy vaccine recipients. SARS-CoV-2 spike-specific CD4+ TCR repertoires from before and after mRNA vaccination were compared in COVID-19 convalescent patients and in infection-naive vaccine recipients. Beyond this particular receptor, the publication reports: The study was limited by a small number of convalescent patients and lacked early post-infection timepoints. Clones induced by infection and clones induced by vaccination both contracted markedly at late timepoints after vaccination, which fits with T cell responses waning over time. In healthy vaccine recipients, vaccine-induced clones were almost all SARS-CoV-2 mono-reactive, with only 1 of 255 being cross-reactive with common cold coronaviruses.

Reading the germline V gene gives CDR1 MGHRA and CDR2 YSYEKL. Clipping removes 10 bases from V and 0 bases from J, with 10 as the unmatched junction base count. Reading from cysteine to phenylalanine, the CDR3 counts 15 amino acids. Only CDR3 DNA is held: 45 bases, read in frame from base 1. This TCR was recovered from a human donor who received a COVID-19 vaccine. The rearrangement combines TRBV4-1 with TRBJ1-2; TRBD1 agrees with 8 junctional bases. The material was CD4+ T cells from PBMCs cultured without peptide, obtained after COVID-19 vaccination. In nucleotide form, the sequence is TGCGCCACCCGGACAGGGAGGACGGCTAACTATGGCTACACCTTC. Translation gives CATRTGRTANYGYTF.